What follows is one T cell receptor (beta chain) and its context. Its matching antigen is unknown. This specimen comes from a study of cytomegalovirus exposure and HLA in healthy donors. V lost 5 bases and J lost 1; bases outside the gene matches: 6. The CDR3 has 16 amino acids. Germline V gene sequence: CDR1 SGHTA, CDR2 FQGTGA. The PCR contained 60 Vbeta and 13 Jbeta primers. Produced via immunoSEQ multiplex PCR; TCRdb's table is partial and in-frame only. This sample yields fewer than 130,000 clones, of which about 80% are seen a single time; around 3.2% belongs to the top ten. Study results and limitations: The study designated about 160 TCR beta chains cytomegalovirus-associated.

This chain connects TRBV7-3 to TRBJ2-2; 8 bases match TRBD1. This sequence originates from a woman aged 55 to 70 in good health and CMV-seropositive. The material sequenced was PBMCs. Here the CDR3 reads CASSPRTGMNTGELFF. CDR3 nucleotides: TGTGCCAGCAGCCCTAGGACAGGGATGAACACCGGGGAGCTGTTTTTT. Drawing the rest from reference TRBV7-3 and TRBJ2-2, the complete variable domain is GAGVSQTPSNKVTEKGKYVELRCDPISGHTALYWYRQSLGQGPEFLIYFQGTGAADDSGLPNDRFFAVRPEGSVSTLKIQRTERGDSAVYLCASSPRTGMNTGELFFGEGSRLTVL.